The 4 T cell receptor beta chains in this list originate from one sample, sequenced in a study of T cells in Graves' hyperthyroidism and ophthalmopathy. Amplification yielded TCR beta CDR3 regions, with RNA transcripts as the source. The HTBI primer set was used in a first-round RT-PCR of the TCR CDR3. TCRdb recomputed calls from the multiplex PCR reads with MiXCR, one row per CDR3 protein. The profile covers hundreds of thousands of distinct CDR3 sequences, with 16% appearing a single time and about 17% taken by the ten largest. Material: blood. Receptor source: a woman aged 18-29 years with Graves' hyperthyroidism.

This clonotype has at least ten counts. V gene TRBV7-2 combines with J gene TRBJ2-7, with D unresolved. The V end was cut by 5 bases, the J end by 3 bases, with 14 bases between. Per germline, CDR1 SGHTA and CDR2 FQGNSA. The CDR3 loop spans 14 amino acids. The CDR3 loop is CASSPRPVSYEQYF. In nucleotides, the CDR3 is TGTGCCAGCAGCCCACGACCAGTGAGCTACGAGCAGTACTTC. Full variable domain (outside the CDR3, taken from reference TRBV7-2 and TRBJ2-7): GAGVSQSPSNKVTEKGKDVELRCDPISGHTALYWYRQSLGQGLEFLIYFQGNSAPDKSGLPSDRFSAERTGGSVSTLTIQRTQQEDSAVYLCASSPRPVSYEQYFGPGTRLTVT.

The chain joins TRBV28 to TRBJ1-6; D uncertain. The length of the CDR3 is 13 residues. The V and J ends lost 6 bases and 6 bases respectively, with 9 bases between them. Germline CDR1 MDHEN, CDR2 SYDVKM. The CDR3 region has the DNA TGTGCCAGCAGCCTAGGATCTAATTCACCCCTCCACTTT. Protein product: CASSLGSNSPLHF.

Details on this clonotype: A much larger clonotype is one base distant, so this may be a read error. The CDR3: CASSLEMKGNYGCTF. Written as DNA, the CDR3 is TGCGCCAGCAGCTTGGAAATGAAGGGTAACTATGGCTGCACCTTC. The rearrangement uses TRBV5-1 and TRBJ1-2; unclear D gene. The CDR3 contains 15 residues. Germline V gene sequence: CDR1 SGHRS, CDR2 YFSETQ.

This sequence joins TRBV19 and TRBJ1-4; no firm D call. Germline-derived CDR1 and CDR2 are LNHDA and SQIVND (reference sequence). This CDR3 has 16 residues. V lost 3 bases to trimming and J lost 3 bases, with 14 bases between them. CDR3 bases: TGTGCCAGTAGTATGGTTTCCTTCAGGCCTAATGAAAAACTGTTTTTT. Its protein product is CASSMVSFRPNEKLFF.